These T cell receptor beta chains were read from a single sample in a study of blood T cells in healthy people across ages. TCRdb used MiXCR to reprocess the 5' RACE reads, holding one entry per CDR3 protein. Of 780,000 or so distinct CDR3 sequences listed, roughly 25% are singletons. These records were also assigned to another study, of T cells of mothers and their children.

What was sequenced was blood. Receptors originate from a boy aged 5-17 years in good health. CDR3s leave out the opening cysteine and the closing phenylalanine or tryptophan. A D gene is named only where the DNA matches it firmly.

J: TRBJ2-3
D: .
V: TRBV20-1
CDR3: SARDIEGLSPTDTQY

J: TRBJ1-1
D: .
V: TRBV27
CDR3: ASRATGEAF

J: TRBJ2-3
D: .
V: TRBV7-9
CDR3: ASSPVGHTTSTDTQY

J: TRBJ2-2
D: .
V: TRBV28
CDR3: ASSPRSGRWTGELF

J: TRBJ1-1
D: .
V: TRBV12-3/TRBV12-4
CDR3: ASSDQGTTEAF

J: TRBJ2-6
D: .
V: TRBV28
CDR3: ASTSWGVTGANVPT

J: TRBJ2-3
D: TRBD2
V: TRBV27
CDR3: AARLALNTDTQY

J: TRBJ2-7
D: TRBD2
V: TRBV27
CDR3: ASSLSLGLADYEQY

J: TRBJ2-1
D: TRBD1
V: TRBV6-1
CDR3: ASRGQAGNEQF

J: TRBJ2-5
D: TRBD2
V: TRBV7-2
CDR3: ASSLGAGLAEETQY

J: TRBJ1-6
D: .
V: TRBV6-5
CDR3: ASSYLDTGRSPLH

J: TRBJ1-4
D: .
V: TRBV20-1
CDR3: SARWATNEKLF

J: TRBJ1-4
D: .
V: TRBV29-1
CDR3: SVGDSGAEKLF

J: .
D: .
V: TRBV7-2
CDR3: ASSFGSVPYEQY

J: TRBJ1-3
D: .
V: TRBV4-1
CDR3: ASSQDSGNGGSGNTIY

J: TRBJ2-3
D: .
V: TRBV6-4
CDR3: ASSQTSTDTQY

J: TRBJ1-2
D: .
V: TRBV10-3
CDR3: AIQGDSGGYT

J: TRBJ2-5
D: .
V: TRBV29-1
CDR3: SGVTGYQETQY

J: TRBJ2-7
D: TRBD2
V: TRBV9
CDR3: ASSVGAGEYEQY

J: TRBJ2-5
D: .
V: TRBV6-5
CDR3: ASSSLVYKETQY

J: TRBJ2-7
D: TRBD1
V: TRBV20-1
CDR3: SARDLIGTGKNEQY

J: TRBJ1-4
D: .
V: TRBV4-2
CDR3: ASSQVSGGNEKLF

J: TRBJ1-5
D: .
V: TRBV28
CDR3: ASNHGRAGVGNQPQH

J: TRBJ2-1
D: .
V: TRBV3-1
CDR3: ASSQAAGGSYNEQF